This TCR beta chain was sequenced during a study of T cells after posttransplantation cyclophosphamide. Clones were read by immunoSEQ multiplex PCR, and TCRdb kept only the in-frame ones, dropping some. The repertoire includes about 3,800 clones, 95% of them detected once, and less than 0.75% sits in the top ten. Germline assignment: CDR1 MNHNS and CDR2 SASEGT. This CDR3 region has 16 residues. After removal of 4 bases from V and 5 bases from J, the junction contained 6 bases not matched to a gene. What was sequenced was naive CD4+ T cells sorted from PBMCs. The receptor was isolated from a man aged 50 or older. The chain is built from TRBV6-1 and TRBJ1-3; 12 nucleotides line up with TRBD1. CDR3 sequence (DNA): TGTGCCAGCAGTGGGGGACAGGGGGCAATGAGAAACACCATATATTTT. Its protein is CASSGGQGAMRNTIYF.